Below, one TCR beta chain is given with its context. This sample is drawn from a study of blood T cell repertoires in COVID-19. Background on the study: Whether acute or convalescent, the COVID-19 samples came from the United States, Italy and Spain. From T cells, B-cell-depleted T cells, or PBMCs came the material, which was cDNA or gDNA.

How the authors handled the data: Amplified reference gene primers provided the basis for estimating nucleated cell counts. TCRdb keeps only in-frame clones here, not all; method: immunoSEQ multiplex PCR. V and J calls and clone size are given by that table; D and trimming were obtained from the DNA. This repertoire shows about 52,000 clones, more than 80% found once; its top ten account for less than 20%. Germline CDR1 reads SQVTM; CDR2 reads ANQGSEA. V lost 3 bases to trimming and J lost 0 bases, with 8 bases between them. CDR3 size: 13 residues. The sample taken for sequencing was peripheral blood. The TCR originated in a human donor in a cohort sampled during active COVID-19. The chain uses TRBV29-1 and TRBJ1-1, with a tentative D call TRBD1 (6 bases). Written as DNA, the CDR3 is TGCAGCGTTGAGAGGGGGATGAACACTGAAGCTTTCTTT. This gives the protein CSVERGMNTEAFF. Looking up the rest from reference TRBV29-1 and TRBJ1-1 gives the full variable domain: SAVISQKPSRDICQRGTSLTIQCQVDSQVTMMFWYRQQPGQSLTLIATANQGSEATYESGFVIDKFPISRPNLTFSTLTVSNMSPEDSSIYLCSVERGMNTEAFFGQGTRLTVV.